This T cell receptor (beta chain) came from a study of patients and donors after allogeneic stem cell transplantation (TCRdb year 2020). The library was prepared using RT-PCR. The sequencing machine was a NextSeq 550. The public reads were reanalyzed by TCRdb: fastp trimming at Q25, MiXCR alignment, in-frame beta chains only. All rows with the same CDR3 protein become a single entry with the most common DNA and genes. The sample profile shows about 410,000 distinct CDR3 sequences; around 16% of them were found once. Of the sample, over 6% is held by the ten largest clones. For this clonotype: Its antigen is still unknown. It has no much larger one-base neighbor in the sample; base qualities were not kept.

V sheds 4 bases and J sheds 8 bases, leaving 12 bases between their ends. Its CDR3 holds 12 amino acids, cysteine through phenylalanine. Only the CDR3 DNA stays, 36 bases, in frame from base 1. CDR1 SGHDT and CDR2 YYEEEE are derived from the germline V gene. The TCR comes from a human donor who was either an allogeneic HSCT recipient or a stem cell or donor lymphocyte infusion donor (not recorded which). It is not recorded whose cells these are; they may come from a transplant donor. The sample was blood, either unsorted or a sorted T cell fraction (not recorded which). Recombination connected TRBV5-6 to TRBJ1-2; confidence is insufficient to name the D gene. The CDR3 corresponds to CASSLDGNGYTF. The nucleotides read TGTGCCAGCAGCCTGGACGGAAACGGCTACACCTTC.